The entry below describes one T cell receptor (beta chain). Its antigen is undetermined. These data come from a study of T cells after yellow fever vaccination. This CDR3 spans 14 amino acids. CDR1 is SGHTA, CDR2 FQGNSA, per germline. The trim removed 5 bases at V and 2 bases at J, leaving 6 bases unmatched. TCRdb analysed the 5' RACE reads with MiXCR anew, one entry per CDR3 protein. Of 500,000 to 700,000 distinct CDR3 sequences detected, about a fifth appear once; the ten largest clones hold around 15%. Notes on the study in general: A limited proportion of clonotypes was detected within both the CD4 and CD8 compartments.

This clonotype originated in a man aged 30 to 39 who received the YFV17D yellow fever vaccine. The chain joins TRBV7-2 to TRBJ2-7; 7 bases match TRBD1. The source was PBMCs, collected 15 days after the yellow fever booster vaccination. The CDR3 region has the DNA TGTGCCAGCAGCATACAGGGGTTAACCTACGAGCAGTACTTC. Translated: CASSIQGLTYEQYF.